A single sample is the source of the 10 T cell receptor beta chains below, sequenced in a study of OX40 agonist ivuxolimab in advanced cancers. The assay was immunoSEQ multiplex PCR, and TCRdb's table has in-frame clones only and misses some. Of around 67,000 clones listed, around 84% were seen once; the top ten hold less than 9.5%. Sequences were derived from CD4+ or CD8+ T cells sorted from blood, sampled in a trial of the OX40 agonist ivuxolimab. These receptors came from an adult with an advanced solid tumor such as melanoma, head and neck, liver or kidney cancer.

Only one count was recorded for this clone. This rearrangement joins TRBV18 to TRBJ1-1, with D tentatively TRBD1 (5 bases). Germline values: CDR1 KGHSH, CDR2 LQKENI. The CDR3 sequence is 12 residues long. Deletions cut 3 bases from V and 10 bases from J, with 12 bases between. For the CDR3, the DNA is TGTGCCAGCTCACCGCAACTCGGGGGAGCTTTCTTT. Translating gives CASSPQLGGAFF.

This sequence joins TRBV2 and TRBJ2-3; 7 bases are a match to TRBD2. The CDR3 length is 16 residues. The V gene end was trimmed by 0 bases and the J gene end by 9 bases; junction bases not matched to a gene: 12. Germline CDR1 reads SNHLY; CDR2 reads FYNNEI. CDR3 sequence (DNA): TGTGCCAGCAGTGAAGCGGGCGGCGGGAGTGGTTACACGCAGTATTTT. This encodes CASSEAGGGSGYTQYF.

DNA of the CDR3: TGTGCCAGCAGCCTGACAGGGAGCTCCTATAATTCACCCCTCCACTTT. As protein: CASSLTGSSYNSPLHF. This chain connects TRBV5-6 to TRBJ1-6; 7 bases agree with TRBD1. Unmatched junction bases numbered 4, after V lost 4 bases and J lost 0 bases. CDR1 and CDR2 from the germline V gene are SGHDT and YYEEEE. CDR3 length: 16 residues.

This clone was seen once. J is TRBJ1-6 and V is TRBV6-1; D is uncertain. With 7 bases removed from V and 6 bases from J, the gap between germline ends came to 16 bases. The CDR3 covers 15 residues. Germline CDR1 and CDR2: MNHNS and SASEGT. The CDR3 reads CASTQDSPTNSPLHF. The CDR3 DNA reads TGTGCCAGCACCCAAGACTCACCGACTAATTCACCCCTCCACTTT.

The CDR3 sequence: CASSPSSDYNEQFF. The CDR3 DNA is TGTGCCAGCTCACCATCTAGCGACTACAATGAGCAGTTCTTC. This chain links TRBV18 with TRBJ2-1, with TRBD2 as a possible D gene (6 bases). This CDR3 has 14 residues. V lost 2 bases to trimming and J lost 3 bases, with 8 bases between them. CDR1 and CDR2 (germline): KGHSH, LQKENI.

The CDR3 region has the DNA TGCGCCAGCAGCTTGGGGGGCCTCTCCTACGAGCAGTACTTC. Its protein is CASSLGGLSYEQYF. This chain links TRBV5-1 with TRBJ2-7; perhaps TRBD1 as D (5 bases). The CDR3 totals 14 residues. The V end was cut by 0 bases, the J end by 0 bases, with 7 bases between. Germline V gene sequence: CDR1 SGHRS, CDR2 YFSETQ.

CDR3 bases: TGTGCCAGCAGTGAAGCTCGGCGATATCAGCCCCAGCATTTT. This translates into CASSEARRYQPQHF. V usage is TRBV2 and J usage is TRBJ1-5, with D unclear. The CDR3 totals 14 residues. Germline V gene data show CDR1 as SNHLY and CDR2 as FYNNEI. Trimming removed 0 bases from V and 5 bases from J, with 8 bases in between.

J is TRBJ2-3 and V is TRBV28, with D unclear. Germline CDR1 is MDHEN and CDR2 is SYDVKM. CDR3 size: 13 residues. V lost 5 bases and J 1 base, leaving 7 bases between the germline ends. CDR3 loop: CASSTGRTDTQYF. The CDR3, as DNA: TGTGCCAGCAGTACCGGGCGCACAGATACGCAGTATTTT. The complete variable domain, with remaining parts taken from reference TRBV28 and TRBJ2-3, reads DVKVTQSSRYLVKRTGEKVFLECVQDMDHENMFWYRQDPGLGLRLIYFSYDVKMKEKGDIPEGYSVSREKKERFSLILESASTNQTSMYLCASSTGRTDTQYFGPGTRLTVL.

This chain joins TRBV5-5 and TRBJ1-1; D gene unclear. V lost 3 bases and J lost 4, with 7 bases in between. This CDR3 has 12 residues. Germline V gene lookup returns CDR1 SGHKS and CDR2 YYEKEE (reference sequence). CDR3 amino acids: CASSSPATEAFF. In DNA, the CDR3 is TGTGCCAGCAGCTCCCCGGCCACTGAAGCTTTCTTT. Full variable domain (outside the CDR3, taken from reference TRBV5-5 and TRBJ1-1): DAGVTQSPTHLIKTRGQQVTLRCSPISGHKSVSWYQQVLGQGPQFIFQYYEKEERGRGNFPDRFSARQFPNYSSELNVNALLLGDSALYLCASSSPATEAFFGQGTRLTVV.

V usage is TRBV2 and J usage is TRBJ2-5; D is perhaps TRBD1 (6 bases). Trimming left V 5 bases short and J 1 base short, with 8 bases between. The CDR3 loop spans 13 amino acids. Germline loops: CDR1 SNHLY, CDR2 FYNNEI. Here the CDR3 DNA reads TGTGCCAGCAGTTCGGACAGCCAAGAGACCCAGTACTTC. Translation: CASSSDSQETQYF.